Reported below is one T cell receptor (beta chain). The CDR3 has 16 amino acids. The ends lost 0 bases at V and 5 bases at J; junction bases unmatched: 7. Germline-derived CDR1 and CDR2 are SGHNT and YYREEE (reference sequence). The data were obtained in a study of T cell changes during pregnancy in multiple sclerosis. Assay used: immunoSEQ multiplex PCR; TCRdb lists only in-frame clones, some missing. The sample comprises tens of thousands of clones, roughly 90% of which are singletons, and roughly 0.52% rests with the top ten. Source: CD4+ T cells from peripheral blood mononuclear cells, taken before pregnancy. The origin of this receptor is a female donor with multiple sclerosis, enrolled in a pregnancy study. The chain joins TRBV5-4 to TRBJ1-1; the match to TRBD1 covers 10 bases. This chain's CDR3 is CASSLGLGQGMTEAFF. The CDR3 DNA is TGTGCCAGCAGCTTGGGCTTGGGACAGGGGATGACTGAAGCTTTCTTT.